Listed here are 32 T cell receptor beta chains from one sample, sequenced in a study of cytomegalovirus exposure and HLA in healthy donors. Both 60 Vbeta primers and 13 Jbeta primers went into the PCR. Sequenced by immunoSEQ multiplex PCR; TCRdb stores in-frame clones only, minus some. The sample holds 100,000 to 150,000 clones. The sequenced sample consisted of PBMCs. The receptors stem from a man aged 25 to 45 in good health and CMV-seronegative.

To note about this clone: The CDR3 end shows no conserved phenylalanine or tryptophan, and so a read error is likely. The chain combines TRBV6-5 with TRBJ1-1; 8 bases line up with TRBD1. The CDR3 spans 14 residues. CDR1 is MNHEY, CDR2 SVGAGI, per germline. V lost 7 bases to trimming and J lost 0 bases; unmatched junction nucleotides: 4. CDR3 region: CASTGQGMNTEAFL. CDR3 coding DNA: TGTGCCAGCACCGGACAGGGAATGAACACTGAAGCTTTCCTT.

This chain uses TRBV19 with TRBJ1-2; the D is unclear. V was cut by 5 bases and J by 7 bases, with 11 bases left in between. The CDR3 has 12 amino acids. Germline values: CDR1 LNHDA, CDR2 SQIVND (reference sequence). CDR3 residues: CASSSQIGGYTF. For the CDR3, the DNA is TGTGCCAGTAGTTCCCAAATCGGTGGCTACACCTTC.

The V gene is TRBV28, the J gene TRBJ1-4; 7 nucleotides align to TRBD1. The CDR3 totals 16 residues. J gave up 1 base and V 3 bases, and 5 bases lay outside the gene matches. From germline, CDR1 is MDHEN and CDR2 SYDVKM. CDR3 sequence: CASSLTGIGTNEKLFF. The CDR3 nucleotides read TGTGCCAGCAGTTTGACAGGGATCGGAACTAATGAAAAACTGTTTTTT.

The chain uses TRBV5-6 and TRBJ1-4; D call uncertain. V dropped 2 bases and J dropped 4 bases, with 12 bases sitting between them. The CDR3 has 15 amino acids. CDR1 is SGHDT, CDR2 YYEEEE, per germline. The CDR3 region has the DNA TGTGCCAGCAGCTTTAGAGGGTGGAGTAATGAAAAACTGTTTTTT. Amino acid sequence: CASSFRGWSNEKLFF.

The genes are TRBV6-5 and TRBJ2-3; no reliable D call. V was trimmed by 5 bases and J by 2 bases, leaving 8 bases between them. The CDR3 runs 13 residues. Germline-derived CDR1 and CDR2 are MNHEY and SVGAGI. CDR3 sequence: CASSGLNTDTQYF. The CDR3 region has the DNA TGTGCCAGCAGTGGGCTGAACACAGATACGCAGTATTTT.

V usage is TRBV5-6 and J usage is TRBJ2-7; the D is unclear. The ends were cut back, 2 bases at V and 5 bases at J, with 8 bases in the middle. The CDR3 has 12 residues. Germline assignment: CDR1 SGHDT and CDR2 YYEEEE. CDR3 region: CASSFHFDEQYF. The CDR3 DNA sequence: TGTGCCAGCAGCTTCCACTTCGACGAGCAGTACTTC. Variable domain in full (rest from reference TRBV5-6 and TRBJ2-7): DAGVTQSPTHLIKTRGQQVTLRCSPKSGHDTVSWYQQALGQGPQFIFQYYEEEERQRGNFPDRFSGHQFPNYSSELNVNALLLGDSALYLCASSFHFDEQYFGPGTRLTVT.

The chain carries TRBV27 and TRBJ2-3; unclear D gene. V shed 4 bases and J shed 0 bases, with 11 bases lying between them. This CDR3 is 15 amino acids long. Germline CDR1 reads MNHEY; CDR2 reads SMNVEV (reference sequence). CDR3 nucleotides: TGTGCCAGCAGTTCCCCCCCCGGTAGCACAGATACGCAGTATTTT. The encoded protein is CASSSPPGSTDTQYF.

The V gene is TRBV30, the J gene TRBJ2-3; TRBD1 matches 7 bases. After removal of 2 bases from V and 4 bases from J, the junction contained 9 bases not matched to a gene. The germline V gene has CDR1 GTSNPN and CDR2 SVGIG (reference sequence). The CDR3 runs 15 residues. The CDR3 spells CAWSQLRGSSDTQYF. The DNA for the CDR3 is TGTGCCTGGAGTCAGCTCAGGGGGAGCTCAGATACGCAGTATTTT.

The chain couples TRBV7-8 to TRBJ2-1, with 12 bases fitting TRBD2. The CDR3 has 17 residues. CDR1 is SGHVS, CDR2 FQNEAQ, per germline. J was trimmed by 7 bases and V by 1 base; bases with no gene match: 8. DNA of the CDR3: TGTGCCAGCAGCTTAGGGAGACTAGCGGGAGTTAGGAATGAGCAGTTCTTC. It is translated as CASSLGRLAGVRNEQFF.

The CDR3 DNA reads as TGTGCCAGCAGCCCCCAGCCTTTGGGACTAGCGAGCTACGAGCAGTACTTC. As protein: CASSPQPLGLASYEQYF. This sequence joins TRBV7-9 and TRBJ2-7, with 10 nucleotides matching TRBD2. From germline, CDR1 is SEHNR and CDR2 FQNEAQ (reference sequence). J gave up 3 bases and V 5 bases, and 13 bases lay outside the gene matches. The CDR3 sequence is 17 residues long.

V is TRBV13 and J is TRBJ2-5; D is unclear. The J call is in doubt because the DNA end fits TRBJ2-7 better. The germline V gene encodes CDR1 PRHDT and CDR2 FYEKMQ (reference sequence). The CDR3 extends over 13 amino acids. In nucleotides, the CDR3 is TGTGCCAGCAGCTCGGCGAGACTCCACGAGCAGTACTTC. This gives the protein CASSSARLHEQYF.

This chain connects TRBV28 to TRBJ1-2; weak D call: TRBD1 (6 bases). Per the germline V gene, CDR1 is MDHEN and CDR2 is SYDVKM. The CDR3 runs to 16 residues. Trimming stripped 6 bases from V and 4 bases from J, with 21 bases between. CDR3 sequence: CASSRTALDLVYGYTF. CDR3 sequence (DNA): TGTGCCAGCAGCCGGACAGCCCTGGATCTTGTCTATGGCTACACCTTC.

V is TRBV11-2 and J is TRBJ2-5; the D gene is possibly TRBD1 (5 bases). Per the germline V gene, CDR1 is SGHAT and CDR2 is FQNNGV. Deletions cut 3 bases from V and 1 base from J, with 12 bases between. The CDR3 is 15 amino acids. The CDR3 loop is CASSLWQGGQETQYF. The CDR3 bases are TGTGCCAGCAGCTTGTGGCAGGGCGGCCAAGAGACCCAGTACTTC. Filled out from reference TRBV11-2 and TRBJ2-5, the complete variable domain reads EAGVAQSPRYKIIEKRQSVAFWCNPISGHATLYWYQQILGQGPKLLIQFQNNGVVDDSQLPKDRFSAERLKGVDSTLKIQPAKLEDSAVYLCASSLWQGGQETQYFGPGTRLLVL.

The chain has TRBV5-4 and TRBJ2-5, with TRBD1 matching 9 bases. The V and J ends lost 0 bases and 3 bases, in that order; junction bases with no gene match: 6. CDR1 is SGHNT and CDR2 is YYREEE in the germline V gene (reference sequence). The CDR3 covers 16 residues. In nucleotides, the CDR3 is TGTGCCAGCAGCTTGGCCGGGACAGGGAGCAAAGAGACCCAGTACTTC. Encoded protein: CASSLAGTGSKETQYF.

The chain joins TRBV19 to TRBJ1-2, with 7 bases matching TRBD1. There are 14 residues in the CDR3. Germline V gene lookup returns CDR1 LNHDA and CDR2 SQIVND (reference sequence). V lost 7 bases to trimming and J lost 6 bases; unmatched junction nucleotides: 11. CDR3 in amino acids: CASTGDREGDGYTF. The CDR3 DNA sequence: TGTGCCAGTACCGGAGACAGGGAAGGGGATGGCTACACCTTC.

The chain carries TRBV10-3 and TRBJ1-3; 8 bases are a match to TRBD1. V shed 6 bases, J shed 0 bases, and the junction held 7 bases outside the gene matches. The CDR3 runs to 16 residues. CDR1 is ENHRY, CDR2 SYGVKD, per germline. The CDR3 spells CAIRSGQGVSGNTIYF. The CDR3 DNA reads TGTGCCATCAGATCTGGACAGGGAGTCTCTGGAAACACCATATATTTT.

This chain links TRBV6-1 with TRBJ2-3; D perhaps matches TRBD1 (6 bases). The CDR3 is made up of 13 amino acids. With 3 bases removed from V and 5 bases from J, the gap between germline ends came to 9 bases. Germline CDR1 and CDR2: MNHNS and SASEGT. The CDR3 loop is CASSEGARDTQYF. CDR3 DNA: TGTGCCAGCAGTGAGGGGGCTAGAGATACGCAGTATTTT.

This chain uses TRBV7-3 with TRBJ2-3; D perhaps matches TRBD2 (7 bases). Between the trimmed V and J ends, which lost 5 bases and 8 bases, there was a span of 20 bases. The CDR3 has 15 residues. Germline V gene data show CDR1 as SGHTA and CDR2 as FQGTGA. The CDR3 DNA sequence: TGTGCCAGCAGCGAGGGGGGGGGAGCACTTCCTACGCAGTATTTT. This translates into CASSEGGGALPTQYF.

This chain links TRBV7-2 with TRBJ2-3, with 13 bases that match TRBD2. Germline V CDR1 and CDR2: SGHTA, FQGNSA. Germline trimming cut 4 bases from V and 4 bases from J; bases unmatched to any gene: 8. The CDR3 sequence is 17 residues long. CDR3 region: CASSSGLAGRGADTQYF. The DNA of the CDR3 is TGTGCCAGCAGCTCGGGACTAGCGGGAAGGGGGGCAGATACGCAGTATTTT.

The V call is TRBV7-2, the J call TRBJ2-7; 10 bases map to TRBD2. V lost 5 bases, J lost 2 bases, and 6 bases stayed unmatched. Germline CDR1 reads SGHTA; CDR2 reads FQGNSA. This CDR3 is built from 15 residues. The CDR3, as DNA: TGTGCCAGCAGCCTACAGGGACTAGCGACCTACGAGCAGTACTTC. Protein: CASSLQGLATYEQYF.

V and J are TRBV7-8 and TRBJ2-1, with 7 nucleotides matching TRBD2. Germline-derived CDR1 and CDR2 are SGHVS and FQNEAQ. The CDR3 has 15 residues. Trimming removed 1 base from V and 3 bases from J; junction bases left unmatched: 3. In DNA, the CDR3 is TGTGCCAGCAGCTTAGGGCTAGCGGACTACAATGAGCAGTTCTTC. It codes for CASSLGLADYNEQFF. Drawing the rest from reference TRBV7-8 and TRBJ2-1, the complete variable domain is GAGVSQSPRYKVAKRGQDVALRCDPISGHVSLFWYQQALGQGPEFLTYFQNEAQLDKSGLPSDRFFAERPEGSVSTLKIQRTQQEDSAVYLCASSLGLADYNEQFFGPGTRLTVL.

J is TRBJ1-2 and V is TRBV11-2; tentative D call: TRBD1 (5 bases). V was trimmed by 0 bases and J by 4 bases, leaving 12 bases between them. Germline V lookup: CDR1 SGHAT, CDR2 FQNNGV. The length of the CDR3 is 15 residues. The CDR3 DNA is TGTGCCAGCAGCTTAGATAAGCAGGGTCTCTATGGCTACACCTTC. Translating it yields CASSLDKQGLYGYTF.

As to this clone: The same CDR3 can be traced to other DNA sequences in this sample. The J gene is TRBJ2-3, the V gene TRBV9, with 9 positions matching TRBD2. CDR1 and CDR2 from the germline V gene are SGDLS and YYNGEE. The CDR3 contains 15 residues. Germline trimming cut 0 bases from V and 1 base from J; bases unmatched to any gene: 0. The chain's CDR3 is CASSVGTSGTDTQYF. Here the CDR3 DNA reads TGTGCCAGCAGCGTAGGGACTAGCGGCACAGATACGCAGTATTTT.

The chain couples TRBV2 to TRBJ1-2; a possible D gene is TRBD1 (5 bases). Germline V gives CDR1 SNHLY, CDR2 FYNNEI. Trimming left V 7 bases short and J 8 bases short, with 14 bases between. This CDR3 region has 12 residues. The CDR3 DNA reads TGTGCCAGCAACTTGGGAGGGGACGGCTACACCTTC. Its protein is CASNLGGDGYTF.

The chain recombines TRBV7-9 with TRBJ1-1; D might be TRBD1 (6 bases). The germline gives CDR1 SEHNR, CDR2 FQNEAQ (reference sequence). V was cut by 5 bases and J by 4 bases, with 20 bases left in between. This CDR3 comprises 16 residues. The CDR3, as DNA: TGTGCCAGCAGCGCCCACACACAGGGACCGGGCACTGAAGCTTTCTTT. Translation gives CASSAHTQGPGTEAFF.

This rearrangement joins TRBV6-5 to TRBJ1-1; 7 bases agree with TRBD1. The V gene end was trimmed by 6 bases and the J gene end by 7 bases; junction bases not matched to a gene: 2. Germline CDR1 and CDR2: MNHEY and SVGAGI. This CDR3 is built from 11 residues. The CDR3 here is CASRQGIEAFF. CDR3 coding DNA: TGTGCCAGCAGACAGGGGATTGAAGCTTTCTTT.

The gene calls are TRBV21-1 and TRBJ2-1; no check of the table's D call, TRBD1, against the DNA was made. TRBV21-1 is a documented pseudogene. The length of the CDR3 is 15 residues. CDR3 in amino acids: CARHSPVCSYNEQFF. DNA for the CDR3: TGTGCCAGACACAGCCCAGTTTGCTCCTACAATGAGCAGTTCTTC.

The chain links TRBV6-1 to TRBJ2-5, with D maybe TRBD1 (5 bases). Trimming shortened V by 3 bases and J by 2 bases, and 7 bases separated the two germline ends. CDR1 is MNHNS, CDR2 SASEGT, per germline. The CDR3 has 13 residues. The CDR3 DNA reads as TGTGCCAGCAGTGAGGACACTCAAGAGACCCAGTACTTC. Amino acid sequence: CASSEDTQETQYF.

The rearrangement uses TRBV2 and TRBJ2-3, with TRBD2 matching over 12 bases. Unmatched junction bases numbered 4, after V lost 5 bases and J lost 4 bases. Germline CDR1 reads SNHLY; CDR2 reads FYNNEI. The CDR3 consists of 15 residues. For the CDR3, the DNA is TGTGCCAGCAGTCGACTAGCGGGAGCTCCAGATACGCAGTATTTT. This encodes CASSRLAGAPDTQYF.

The chain has TRBV7-9 and TRBJ2-3; the match to TRBD1 covers 7 bases. The CDR3 contains 14 residues. Germline CDR1 and CDR2: SEHNR and FQNEAQ (reference sequence). Germline trimming cut 5 bases from V and 2 bases from J; bases unmatched to any gene: 4. The DNA of the CDR3 is TGTGCCAGCAGCGACAGGGTCAACACAGATACGCAGTATTTT. It encodes CASSDRVNTDTQYF.

The chain has TRBV9 and TRBJ2-5; 8 bases match TRBD2. CDR1 SGDLS and CDR2 YYNGEE come from the germline V gene. This CDR3 spans 15 amino acids. V shed 0 bases, J shed 2 bases, and the junction held 3 bases outside the gene matches. CDR3 bases: TGTGCCAGCAGCGTAGGAGGCGGGAGGCAAGAGACCCAGTACTTC. It yields the protein CASSVGGGRQETQYF.

V usage is TRBV11-3 and J usage is TRBJ2-7; possibly TRBD1 for D (6 bases). Between the trimmed V and J ends, which lost 4 bases and 2 bases, there was a span of 12 bases. CDR1 is SGHNT, CDR2 YENEEA, per germline. The CDR3 contains 14 residues. CDR3 in amino acids: CASSSYDRPYEQYF. The CDR3 DNA reads as TGTGCCAGCAGCTCTTACGACAGGCCCTACGAGCAGTACTTC.